This TCR beta chain was retrieved from a study of PD-L1 blockade in urothelial cancer. Germline CDR1 and CDR2: SGHNT and YYREEE (reference sequence). The CDR3 sequence is 16 residues long. The ends were cut back, 3 bases at V and 5 bases at J, with 21 bases in the middle. Measured with immunoSEQ multiplex PCR; TCRdb has only the in-frame clones, and not every one. The repertoire includes some 76,000 clones, about 88% of them detected once, and approximately 3.2% sits in the top ten. This sequence originates from a man between 60 and 70 years old with urothelial cancer. The input for sequencing was PBMCs, taken around atezolizumab (anti-PD-L1) treatment. The J gene is TRBJ2-7, the V gene TRBV5-4, with a possible D match to TRBD2 (6 bases). In DNA form, the CDR3 reads TGTGCCAGCAGCTGGATGGGGGGAGGCGGAAAGAACGAGCAGTACTTC. Protein: CASSWMGGGGKNEQYF.